This T cell receptor (beta chain) was sequenced in a study of somatic mutations in cytotoxic T cells in rheumatoid arthritis. Findings and limits, study-wide: Each of about an eighth of the roughly 60 patients had a largest CD8+ clone that made up more than 20% of CD8+ cells. Measurement of CD8+ T-cell clonality revealed no significant difference between rheumatoid arthritis patients and age-matched healthy controls. Multiple comparisons were not accounted for in the slight TRBV07 underrepresentation seen in rheumatoid arthritis patients.

Method: immunoSEQ multiplex PCR; TCRdb's copy keeps in-frame clones and lacks some. The table shows 35,000 to 45,000 clones, with 70% to 85% occurring only once. By positive magnetic bead selection, CD4+ and CD8+ cells were isolated, and their purity was checked by flow cytometry. CDR1 and CDR2 from the germline V gene are SNHLY and FYNNEI. Trimming took off 7 bases at V and 0 bases at J, with 12 bases between the two ends. This CDR3 comprises 15 residues. About this clone: Its antigen is undetermined.

The rearrangement links TRBV2 to TRBJ1-4; D gene unclear. This sequence originates from a man between 35 and 55 years old in good health. Sequenced sample: CD8+ T cells sorted from blood. DNA for the CDR3: TGTGCCAGCATTTCCGGACGGTCAACTAATGAAAAACTGTTTTTT. It translates to CASISGRSTNEKLFF.